These T cell receptor beta chains were read from a single sample in a study of glioma-infiltrating T cells after dendritic cell vaccination. Data came from immunoSEQ multiplex PCR; TCRdb stores just in-frame clones and leaves some out. The table records approximately 110,000 clones, around 90% of them present only once. The sample in question was blood, obtained after dendritic cell vaccination. Receptors were obtained from a human donor with glioblastoma. The CDR3 runs from the conserved cysteine through the conserved F or W. The order of the fields is V gene, CDR3 length, clone size, D gene, J gene, CDR3 DNA, CDR3 protein. D genes are given only for firm matches. Expanded clones are given a class, and other clones once, few, many or no size at all.

>TRBV13|16|NA|TRBD1|TRBJ1-3
TGTGCCAGCAGCCAAACACAGGGGATCTCTGGAAACACCATATATTTT
CASSQTQGISGNTIYF
>TRBV6-1|13|NA|NA|TRBJ1-2
TGTGCCAGCAGTGAAGCAAACAGGCTTGGCTACACCTTC
CASSEANRLGYTF
>TRBV5-5|15|NA|NA|TRBJ1-2
TGTGCCAGCAGCCCCAAACTGGACGGGGTCTATGGCTACACCTTC
CASSPKLDGVYGYTF
>TRBV11-2|14|NA|TRBD1|TRBJ1-1
TGTGCCAGCAGCTTAGCTCGGACAGGACCTGAAGCTTTCTTT
CASSLARTGPEAFF
>TRBV7-3|15|NA|TRBD1|TRBJ2-7
TGTGCCAGCAGCTTACAGGGACAGGGGATCGACGAGCAGTACTTC
CASSLQGQGIDEQYF
>TRBV20-1|11|NA|NA|TRBJ2-7
TGCAGTGCCTCGAGGTCCTACGAGCAGTACTTC
CSASRSYEQYF
>TRBV6-6|15|NA|TRBD1|TRBJ1-1
TGTGCCAGCAGTTCCCGACAGGGTAGGGGCACTGAAGCTTTCTTT
CASSSRQGRGTEAFF
>TRBV11-2|13|NA|NA|TRBJ1-4
TGTGCCAGCAGCTTAGTGGCTCAAGAAAAACTGTTTTTT
CASSLVAQEKLFF
>TRBV27|13|NA|NA|TRBJ1-2
TGTGCCAGCAGTTTATCGTCGGGTTATGGCTACACCTTC
CASSLSSGYGYTF
>TRBV5-1|9|NA|NA|TRBJ2-7
TGCGCCAGCAGCTTGGCCGAGGTCTTC
CASSLAEVF
>TRBV6-1|15|once|NA|TRBJ2-7
TGTGCCAGCAGTGAAACGGGTCAAGGAGTCTACGAGCAGTACTTC
CASSETGQGVYEQYF
>TRBV2|14|NA|TRBD1|TRBJ2-7
TGTGCCAGCAGAGAGGGGGCGCAAGCCTACGAGCAGTACTTC
CASREGAQAYEQYF
>TRBV5-1|14|NA|TRBD2|TRBJ2-3
TGCGCCAGCAGCAATAGCGGGGGGGCAGATACGCAGTATTTT
CASSNSGGADTQYF
>TRBV6-1|13|NA|TRBD2|TRBJ2-7
TGTGCCAGCACCCCCGGGGGGGGCTACGAGCAGTACTTC
CASTPGGGYEQYF
>TRBV10-1|14|NA|TRBD1|TRBJ2-5
TGCGCCAGCAGCAGGGACAGGCTAGAGGAGACCCAGTACTTC
CASSRDRLEETQYF
>TRBV9|16|NA|NA|TRBJ1-1
TGTGCCAGCAGCGTAGATCCACGGAGGGCGAACGTGGTGACTTTCTTT
CASSVDPRRANVVTFF